Sequencing of this T cell receptor beta chain was carried out in a study of long-term antiretroviral therapy in people with HIV. The CDR3 extends over 17 amino acids. CDR1 KGHSH and CDR2 LQKENI come from the germline V gene. V was clipped by 2 bases and J by 6 bases; unmatched bases: 13. Points from the study as a whole: Following ART, diversity rose but still fell short of transplant donor controls. Nothing was known about ART adherence, viral resistance or changes in therapy.

As concerns this clone: Antigen specificity is unknown.

Survey-level resolution applied to immunoSEQ assay v3.0. Here immunoSEQ multiplex PCR was the method, and the copy in TCRdb shows in-frame clones only, minus some. This table has roughly 33,000 clones, 65% to 85% appearing once. This receptor was obtained from a woman aged 45-60 years with HIV. The chain has TRBV18 and TRBJ1-2; TRBD1 agrees at 9 bases. This specimen consisted of unsorted PBMCs, obtained 3.1 years after starting antiretroviral therapy. CDR3 protein: CASSPWGQGQTSHGYTF. For the CDR3, the DNA is TGTGCCAGCTCACCATGGGGACAGGGCCAAACGTCTCATGGCTACACCTTC.